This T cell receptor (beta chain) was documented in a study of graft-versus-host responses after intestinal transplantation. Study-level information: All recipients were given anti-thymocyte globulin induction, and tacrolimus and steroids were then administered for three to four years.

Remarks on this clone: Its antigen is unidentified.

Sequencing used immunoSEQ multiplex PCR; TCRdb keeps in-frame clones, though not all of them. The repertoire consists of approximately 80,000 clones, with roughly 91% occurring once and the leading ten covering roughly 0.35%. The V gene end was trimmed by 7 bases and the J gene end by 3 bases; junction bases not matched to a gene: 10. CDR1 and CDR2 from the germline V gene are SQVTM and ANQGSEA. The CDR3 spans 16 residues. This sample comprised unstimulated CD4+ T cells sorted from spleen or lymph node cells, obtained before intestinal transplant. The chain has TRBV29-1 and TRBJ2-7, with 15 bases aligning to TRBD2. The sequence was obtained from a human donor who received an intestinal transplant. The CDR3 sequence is CSASGTSGGIYYEQYF. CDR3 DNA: TGCAGCGCCTCCGGGACTAGCGGGGGGATTTACTACGAGCAGTACTTC.